The 23 T cell receptor beta chains given below trace back to one sample, sequenced in a study of Tregs in tolerant kidney transplant recipients. No antigen is known for these receptors. Libraries were prepared by immunoSEQ multiplex PCR; TCRdb keeps only in-frame clonotypes and omits some of them. The sample shows a few thousand clones, around 41% of them seen only once. The sample comprised Tregs from blood grown in culture. The receptors stem from a human donor in good health.

By frequency in the sample, this clone is medium-sized. The V gene is TRBV5-1, the J gene TRBJ1-2, with no clear D. The CDR3 has 14 amino acids. Germline V gives CDR1 SGHRS, CDR2 YFSETQ. Trimming left V 0 bases short and J 8 bases short, with 14 bases between. The CDR3 is CASSLVVGALGYTF. The CDR3 nucleotides read TGCGCCAGCAGCTTGGTGGTCGGAGCGTTAGGCTACACCTTC.

This clone is labeled large. The chain uses TRBV6-5 and TRBJ1-6; D uncertain. The CDR3 covers 15 residues. Trimming removed 2 bases from V and 2 bases from J, with 7 bases in between. Germline-derived CDR1 and CDR2 are MNHEY and SVGAGI. CDR3 sequence reads: CASSYPGPYNSPLHF. In DNA form, the CDR3 reads TGTGCCAGCAGTTACCCGGGCCCCTATAATTCACCCCTCCACTTT.

The rearrangement links TRBV30 to TRBJ2-5; D remains ambiguous. The CDR3 has 10 amino acids. Trimming took off 5 bases at V and 1 base at J, with 2 bases between the two ends. CDR1 GTSNPN and CDR2 SVGIG come from the germline V gene (reference sequence). CDR3 region: CAWAQETQYF. The CDR3, as DNA: TGTGCCTGGGCCCAAGAGACCCAGTACTTC.

By share of the sample, this clone is medium-sized. This sequence joins TRBV19 and TRBJ2-1; TRBD2 is a possible D gene (5 bases). Germline CDR1 reads LNHDA; CDR2 reads SQIVND (reference sequence). Deletions cut 3 bases from V and 4 bases from J, with 16 bases between. This CDR3 is 16 amino acids long. The CDR3, as DNA: TGTGCCAGTAGTATTCGGCTCGCGGGCCTGTACAATGAGCAGTTCTTC. Its protein is CASSIRLAGLYNEQFF.

The V and J genes are TRBV5-4 and TRBJ2-1; D not resolved. Between the trimmed V and J ends, which lost 0 bases and 3 bases, there was a span of 4 bases. Germline values: CDR1 SGHNT, CDR2 YYREEE (reference sequence). The CDR3 sequence is 13 residues long. CDR3 coding DNA: TGTGCCAGCAGCTTGGGATTCTACAATGAGCAGTTCTTC. This sequence encodes CASSLGFYNEQFF.

This clone was counted only a few times. The chain uses TRBV5-1 and TRBJ2-3, with 10 nucleotides matching TRBD2. The CDR3 is 16 amino acids. Unmatched junction bases numbered 6, after V lost 0 bases and J lost 5 bases. Germline V CDR1 and CDR2: SGHRS, YFSETQ. CDR3 coding DNA: TGCGCCAGCAGCTTGGTCGGGACTAGCGCCCTAGATACGCAGTATTTT. Translating gives CASSLVGTSALDTQYF.

CDR3 in DNA: TGTGCCAGCAGCTTAGTTGTACTAGCGGGAGTCAATGAGCAGTTCTTC. It translates to CASSLVVLAGVNEQFF. The chain couples TRBV7-9 to TRBJ2-1; 11 bases are a match to TRBD2. Trimming removed 1 base from V and 6 bases from J; junction bases left unmatched: 5. The CDR3 has 16 residues. Germline values: CDR1 SEHNR, CDR2 FQNEAQ (reference sequence).

This clone showed up just a few times. The rearrangement uses TRBV2 and TRBJ1-2; the D is unclear. The CDR3 covers 13 residues. The V gene's germline CDR1 is SNHLY and CDR2 FYNNEI. The germline V and J ends were trimmed by 4 bases and 8 bases, with 14 bases remaining between them. For the CDR3, the DNA is TGTGCCAGCAGTGTCGAGGGTGTGGGAGGCTACACCTTC. Translation gives CASSVEGVGGYTF.

The genes are TRBV6-6 and TRBJ2-7, with TRBD1 identical over 8 bases. The junction had 4 bases not matched to a gene; V was cut back by 6 bases and J by 3 bases. This CDR3 is 13 amino acids long. Looked up from germline, CDR1 is MNHNY and CDR2 is SVGAGI (reference sequence). For the CDR3, the DNA is TGTGCCAGCAGGCGGACAGGGAACTACGAGCAGTACTTC. Translation: CASRRTGNYEQYF.

This clone was counted between two and nine times. CDR3 in amino acids: CASSYTRQAPWGYTF. CDR3 bases: TGTGCCAGCAGTTACACTAGACAGGCCCCCTGGGGCTACACCTTC. The chain recombines TRBV6-5 with TRBJ1-2; possibly TRBD1 for D (6 bases). The V gene lost 2 bases and the J gene lost 8 bases, with 18 bases spanning the gap. The length of the CDR3 is 15 residues. CDR1 is MNHEY and CDR2 is SVGAGI in the germline V gene.

By share of the sample, this clone is medium-sized. The chain links TRBV5-1 to TRBJ2-2; D is undetermined. The V end was cut by 0 bases, the J end by 3 bases, with 9 bases between. CDR1 and CDR2 from the germline V gene are SGHRS and YFSETQ. CDR3 length equals 15 residues. The CDR3 bases are TGCGCCAGCAGCTTGGGGGTGACTTACACCGGGGAGCTGTTTTTT. As protein: CASSLGVTYTGELFF. The full variable domain, in which reference TRBV5-1 and TRBJ2-2 provide the parts outside the CDR3, is KAGVTQTPRYLIKTRGQQVTLSCSPISGHRSVSWYQQTPGQGLQFLFEYFSETQRNKGNFPGRFSGRQFSNSRSEMNVSTLELGDSALYLCASSLGVTYTGELFFGEGSRLTVL.

The chain links TRBV28 to TRBJ2-5; D may be TRBD2 (6 bases). The CDR3 extends over 18 amino acids. The V and J ends lost 3 bases and 4 bases respectively, with 24 bases between them. Germline loops: CDR1 MDHEN, CDR2 SYDVKM. CDR3 nucleotide sequence: TGTGCCAGCAGTTTTAGAGTGACTAGAGGGTTTTTAAGAGAGACCCAGTACTTC. Translation gives CASSFRVTRGFLRETQYF.

The chain has TRBV4-1 and TRBJ2-4, with D possibly TRBD1 on 6 matching bases. Germline CDR1 reads MGHRA; CDR2 reads YSYEKL. The V and J ends lost 0 bases and 3 bases respectively, with 15 bases between them. This CDR3 region has 17 residues. This chain's CDR3 is CASSQDTGRSGKNIQYF. CDR3 nucleotides: TGCGCCAGCAGCCAAGATACAGGGCGATCGGGCAAAAACATTCAGTACTTC.

This chain uses TRBV6-6 with TRBJ2-7; 7 bases map to TRBD2. With 5 bases clipped from V and 5 bases from J, the junction kept 12 bases outside the gene matches. Germline V gives CDR1 MNHNY, CDR2 SVGAGI (reference sequence). The CDR3 length is 15 residues. CDR3 in amino acids: CASSRPSRGVHEQYF. The CDR3 coding sequence is TGTGCCAGCAGTCGGCCCTCACGGGGGGTACACGAGCAGTACTTC.

By frequency in the sample, this clone is medium-sized. The chain has TRBV7-9 and TRBJ1-5; maybe TRBD1 (5 bases). V gave up 1 base and J gave up 7 bases, with 14 bases separating them. The CDR3 runs to 15 residues. Germline V gene sequence: CDR1 SEHNR, CDR2 FQNEAQ (reference sequence). CDR3 sequence (DNA): TGTGCCAGCAGCTTAGGGGGACGGGGCACCCAGCCCCAGCATTTT. Translated, it gives CASSLGGRGTQPQHF.

This clone is large within its sample. The chain recombines TRBV18 with TRBJ2-5, with TRBD1 identical over 9 bases. Germline V CDR1 and CDR2: KGHSH, LQKENI. The V segment lost 4 bases and the J segment 1 base; nucleotides outside the gene matches: 4. The length of the CDR3 is 15 residues. The CDR3 coding sequence is TGTGCCAGCTCACTTTGGGACAGGGTCCAAGAGACCCAGTACTTC. Protein: CASSLWDRVQETQYF.

The rearrangement uses TRBV5-5 and TRBJ1-2; D possibly corresponds to TRBD1 (5 bases). In germline, CDR1 is SGHKS, CDR2 YYEKEE (reference sequence). V lost 3 bases and J lost 4, with 7 bases in between. There are 12 residues in the CDR3. As DNA, the CDR3 is TGTGCCAGCAGCTGGGGGAGCTATGGCTACACCTTC. It specifies CASSWGSYGYTF.

The chain joins TRBV5-1 to TRBJ1-2; 7 positions match TRBD1. Germline V gives CDR1 SGHRS, CDR2 YFSETQ. The V segment lost 1 base and the J segment 1 base; nucleotides outside the gene matches: 13. The CDR3 has 18 amino acids. This chain's CDR3 is CASSLQGQGEGSNYGYTF. As DNA, the CDR3 is TGCGCCAGCAGCTTGCAAGGCCAGGGGGAGGGAAGTAACTATGGCTACACCTTC.

The chain has TRBV7-3 and TRBJ1-4; possibly TRBD1 for D (5 bases). CDR3 length: 16 residues. Deletions cut 5 bases from V and 3 bases from J, with 16 bases between. From germline, CDR1 is SGHTA and CDR2 FQGTGA. CDR3 sequence: CASSPPRAGSNEKLFF. DNA of the CDR3: TGTGCCAGCAGCCCTCCCAGGGCAGGGTCTAATGAAAAACTGTTTTTT. The full variable domain, rest sourced from reference TRBV7-3 and TRBJ1-4, is GAGVSQTPSNKVTEKGKYVELRCDPISGHTALYWYRQSLGQGPEFLIYFQGTGAADDSGLPNDRFFAVRPEGSVSTLKIQRTERGDSAVYLCASSPPRAGSNEKLFFGSGTQLSVL.

This clone came up a few times. This sequence joins TRBV30 and TRBJ2-5; 8 bases match TRBD2. V shed 3 bases and J 5 bases; nucleotides not matched to a gene: 11. Germline values: CDR1 GTSNPN, CDR2 SVGIG (reference sequence). The CDR3 loop spans 15 amino acids. The DNA for the CDR3 is TGTGCCTGGAGAGGAGGGCAAGCGGGGGCTGAGACCCAGTACTTC. The encoded protein is CAWRGGQAGAETQYF.

V and J are TRBV11-2 and TRBJ1-1; 7 nucleotides line up with TRBD1. The ends lost 1 base at V and 5 bases at J; junction bases unmatched: 4. This CDR3 contains 14 residues. The germline V gene encodes CDR1 SGHAT and CDR2 FQNNGV. The CDR3 sequence is CASSLVPGGTEAFF. The CDR3 coding sequence is TGTGCCAGCAGCTTAGTCCCAGGGGGTACTGAAGCTTTCTTT.

This clone is labeled as medium-sized. V is TRBV2 and J is TRBJ2-1; TRBD2 matches at 8 bases. From germline, CDR1 is SNHLY and CDR2 FYNNEI. CDR3 length equals 16 residues. The V segment lost 4 bases and the J segment 1 base; nucleotides outside the gene matches: 6. The CDR3 spells CASSAPAGVSYNEQFF. CDR3 in DNA: TGTGCCAGCAGTGCCCCAGCGGGAGTATCCTACAATGAGCAGTTCTTC.

The genes are TRBV5-1 and TRBJ2-3; the D is unclear. The CDR3 extends over 12 amino acids. V was pared by 7 bases and J by 1 base, with 7 bases between. Germline loops: CDR1 SGHRS, CDR2 YFSETQ. The CDR3 coding sequence is TGCGCCAGCTCCCCCGGCACAGATACGCAGTATTTT. Translated, it gives CASSPGTDTQYF.